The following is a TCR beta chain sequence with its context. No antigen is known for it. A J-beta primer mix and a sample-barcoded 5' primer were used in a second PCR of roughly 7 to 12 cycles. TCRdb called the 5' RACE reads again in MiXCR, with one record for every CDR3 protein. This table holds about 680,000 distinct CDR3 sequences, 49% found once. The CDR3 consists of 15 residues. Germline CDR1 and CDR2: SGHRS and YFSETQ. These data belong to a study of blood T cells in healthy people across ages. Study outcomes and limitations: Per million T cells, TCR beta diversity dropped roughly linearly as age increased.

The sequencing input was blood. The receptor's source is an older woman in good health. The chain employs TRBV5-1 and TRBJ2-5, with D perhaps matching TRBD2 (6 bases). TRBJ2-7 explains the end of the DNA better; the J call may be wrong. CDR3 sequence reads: CASSLGGSGRYEQYF. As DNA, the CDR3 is TGCGCCAGCAGCTTGGGAGGTAGCGGAAGGTACGAGCAGTACTTC.